These 7 T cell receptor beta chains originate from one sample sequenced in a study of blood T cell repertoires in COVID-19. Profiling relied on immunoSEQ multiplex PCR, and the TCRdb table lists in-frame clones only, not all of them. The table lists approximately 280,000 clones, nearly 90% of them singletons. Material: PBMCs or T cells enriched from blood (not recorded which). Receptors originate from a woman between 18 and 30 years old with acute COVID-19.

This clone was counted a single time. The rearrangement uses TRBV20-1 and TRBJ2-3, with D perhaps matching TRBD1 (6 bases). The CDR3 length is 15 residues. Trimming removed 3 bases at V and 0 bases at J, with 13 bases between. Per germline, CDR1 DFQATT and CDR2 SNEGSKA (reference sequence). This CDR3 is CSASMGAHSTDTQYF. The CDR3 DNA sequence: TGCAGTGCTAGTATGGGGGCGCATAGCACAGATACGCAGTATTTT.

In its sample, this clone was seen once. CDR3 in DNA: TGTGCCATCAGCGAGACAAGCGACTCCTACGAGCAGTACTTC. This encodes CAISETSDSYEQYF. The rearrangement links TRBV10-3 to TRBJ2-7; D call uncertain. Trimming stripped 6 bases from V and 0 bases from J, with 12 bases between. CDR3 size: 14 residues. The germline V gene has CDR1 ENHRY and CDR2 SYGVKD.

The chain recombines TRBV28 with TRBJ1-2, with 9 bases matching TRBD1. This CDR3 has 14 residues. The germline CDR1 and CDR2 sequences are MDHEN and SYDVKM. Germline trimming cut 5 bases from V and 5 bases from J; bases unmatched to any gene: 6. The CDR3 DNA reads as TGTGCCAGCAGTCGGACAGGGGCGATGTATGGCTACACCTTC. It encodes CASSRTGAMYGYTF.

The chain is built from TRBV5-6 and TRBJ2-5; 10 positions agree with TRBD2. The germline CDR1 and CDR2 sequences are SGHDT and YYEEEE. The CDR3 loop spans 16 amino acids. V gave up 0 bases and J gave up 5 bases; unmatched junction bases: 7. The CDR3 sequence: CASSLGLAGEVETQYF. The CDR3 DNA sequence: TGTGCCAGCAGCTTGGGGCTAGCGGGAGAGGTCGAGACCCAGTACTTC.

V gene TRBV11-2 combines with J gene TRBJ2-7, with a possible D match to TRBD2 (5 bases). The CDR3 is 16 residues long. V was clipped by 0 bases and J by 6 bases, with 18 bases between them. The germline V gene encodes CDR1 SGHAT and CDR2 FQNNGV. The DNA for the CDR3 is TGTGCCAGCAGCTTAGATCCCAGACGAGAGGGCGGCGAGCAGTACTTC. Encoded protein: CASSLDPRREGGEQYF.

The chain combines TRBV5-4 with TRBJ1-3; unclear D gene. Trimming cost V 4 bases and J 0 bases, with 8 bases left between them. The CDR3 is made up of 14 amino acids. Germline V CDR1 and CDR2: SGHNT, YYREEE (reference sequence). The chain's CDR3 is CASSRDSSGNTIYF. CDR3 DNA: TGTGCCAGCAGCCGCGACTCCTCTGGAAACACCATATATTTT.

This clone was seen just once. The chain recombines TRBV19 with TRBJ1-5; tentatively, D is TRBD1 (5 bases). The CDR3 is 15 residues long. The V and J ends lost 5 bases and 2 bases respectively, with 13 bases between them. Germline CDR1 and CDR2: LNHDA and SQIVND (reference sequence). CDR3 sequence: CASSSRGVGNQPQHF. For the CDR3, the DNA is TGTGCCAGTAGTTCACGGGGGGTGGGCAATCAGCCCCAGCATTTT. Using reference TRBV19 and TRBJ1-5 for the parts outside the CDR3, the full variable domain is DGGITQSPKYLFRKEGQNVTLSCEQNLNHDAMYWYRQDPGQGLRLIYYSQIVNDFQKGDIAEGYSVSREKKESFPLTVTSAQKNPTAFYLCASSSRGVGNQPQHFGDGTRLSIL.